The 28 T cell receptor beta chains below were found in one sample sequenced in a study of T cell changes during pregnancy in multiple sclerosis. Measured with immunoSEQ multiplex PCR; TCRdb has only the in-frame clones, and not every one. The sample consists of tens of thousands of clones, roughly 96% of them appearing once. Sequences were derived from CD8+ T cells from peripheral blood mononuclear cells, sampled after pregnancy. All receptors come from a female donor with multiple sclerosis, enrolled in a pregnancy study.

The V and J genes are TRBV4-2 and TRBJ2-3, with D possibly being TRBD2 (5 bases). V lost 1 base and J lost 4, with 12 bases in between. Germline assignment: CDR1 LGHNA and CDR2 YNFKEQ. This CDR3 is built from 15 residues. The CDR3 loop is CASSQANSDSDTQYF. In nucleotides, the CDR3 is TGTGCCAGCAGCCAAGCAAATTCGGACTCAGATACGCAGTATTTT.

V usage is TRBV2 and J usage is TRBJ2-7, with 8 bases matching TRBD2. Germline-derived CDR1 and CDR2 are SNHLY and FYNNEI. The CDR3 consists of 13 residues. V lost 7 bases, J lost 3 bases, and 5 bases stayed unmatched. The CDR3 nucleotides are TGTGCCAGCAAAGGACTAGCTAACTACGAGCAGTACTTC. This gives the protein CASKGLANYEQYF.

This chain connects TRBV19 to TRBJ2-3; 10 bases fit TRBD2. In germline, CDR1 is LNHDA, CDR2 SQIVND (reference sequence). The CDR3 is 15 amino acids. Germline trimming cut 7 bases from V and 4 bases from J; bases unmatched to any gene: 8. The CDR3 DNA reads as TGTGCCAGTACTTGGACTAGCGGACGGTCAGATACGCAGTATTTT. Protein sequence: CASTWTSGRSDTQYF.

The chain links TRBV5-1 to TRBJ2-7, with 9 bases lining up with TRBD1. Looked up from germline, CDR1 is SGHRS and CDR2 is YFSETQ. V lost 5 bases and J lost 3; bases outside the gene matches: 0. The CDR3 runs 12 residues. This CDR3 reads CASRGQGYEQYF. The CDR3 nucleotides read TGCGCCAGCAGGGGACAGGGCTACGAGCAGTACTTC.

The chain has TRBV7-9 and TRBJ2-7, with a weak D call TRBD2 (5 bases). V lost 4 bases, J lost 4 bases, and 17 bases lay in between. Looked up from germline, CDR1 is SEHNR and CDR2 is FQNEAQ (reference sequence). The CDR3 loop spans 15 amino acids. The CDR3 protein is CASSSPSREGYEQYF. CDR3 DNA sequence: TGTGCCAGCAGCTCCCCTTCCCGGGAAGGGTACGAGCAGTACTTC.

The chain's CDR3 is CAITSNSRQETQYF. The DNA for the CDR3 is TGTGCCATTACTAGTAACAGTCGCCAAGAGACCCAGTACTTC. The gene calls are TRBV2 and TRBJ2-5; D possibly corresponds to TRBD2 (5 bases). There are 14 residues in the CDR3. Germline V CDR1 and CDR2: SNHLY, FYNNEI. Trimming removed 10 bases from V and 1 base from J, with 16 bases in between. The full variable domain, in which reference TRBV2 and TRBJ2-5 provide the parts outside the CDR3, is EPEVTQTPSHQVTQMGQEVILRCVPISNHLYFYWYRQILGQKVEFLVSFYNNEISEKSEIFDDQFSVERPDGSNFTLKIRSTKLEDSAMYFCAITSNSRQETQYFGPGTRLLVL.

The gene calls are TRBV7-8 and TRBJ2-7; 9 bases map to TRBD2. V shed 5 bases and J 2 bases; nucleotides not matched to a gene: 7. CDR3 size: 15 residues. CDR1 is SGHVS, CDR2 FQNEAQ, per germline. The CDR3 spells CASSPRASGTYEQYF. Here the CDR3 DNA reads TGTGCCAGCAGCCCAAGGGCTAGCGGGACCTACGAGCAGTACTTC.

V and J are TRBV7-9 and TRBJ2-1, with TRBD2 matching 8 bases. The trim removed 3 bases at V and 9 bases at J, leaving 10 bases unmatched. The CDR3 totals 15 residues. The V gene's germline CDR1 is SEHNR and CDR2 FQNEAQ (reference sequence). The CDR3 DNA reads TGTGCCAGCAGCTTCGTGCGGGAGGTGTTAGGTGAGCAGTTCTTC. It codes for CASSFVREVLGEQFF.

This chain joins TRBV27 and TRBJ2-2, with D perhaps matching TRBD1 (6 bases). The germline gives CDR1 MNHEY, CDR2 SMNVEV (reference sequence). V was clipped by 4 bases and J by 5 bases, with 14 bases between them. The CDR3 length is 15 residues. The CDR3 spells CASSYGQPGTGELFF. CDR3 bases: TGTGCCAGCAGTTACGGACAGCCCGGTACCGGGGAGCTGTTTTTT.

J is TRBJ2-3 and V is TRBV5-1; D gene unclear. The CDR3 is 13 amino acids. CDR1 SGHRS and CDR2 YFSETQ come from the germline V gene. Trimming removed 2 bases at V and 2 bases at J, with 6 bases between. CDR3 DNA: TGCGCCAGCAGCTTCGGGTCCACAGATACGCAGTATTTT. Translating it yields CASSFGSTDTQYF.

J is TRBJ2-1 and V is TRBV6-4; D possibly corresponds to TRBD2 (6 bases). The germline gives CDR1 MRHNA, CDR2 SNTAGT. This CDR3 spans 15 amino acids. With 6 bases removed from V and 0 bases from J, the gap between germline ends came to 12 bases. CDR3 protein: CASRVTSSSYNEQFF. The CDR3 nucleotides read TGTGCCAGCAGGGTTACTAGCAGCTCCTACAATGAGCAGTTCTTC.

The chain employs TRBV19 and TRBJ2-1; 8 positions agree with TRBD2. Germline CDR1 LNHDA, CDR2 SQIVND (reference sequence). This CDR3 contains 16 residues. Trimming cost V 3 bases and J 6 bases; bases outside gene matches: 10. The CDR3, as DNA: TGTGCCAGTAGTATCTTCAGCGGGAGTTTGGTCAATGAGCAGTTCTTC. Translating it yields CASSIFSGSLVNEQFF.

The chain employs TRBV19 and TRBJ2-2, with TRBD2 identical over 7 bases. The CDR3 covers 14 residues. The V gene end was trimmed by 1 base and the J gene end by 5 bases; junction bases not matched to a gene: 1. Germline V gene sequence: CDR1 LNHDA, CDR2 SQIVND (reference sequence). The CDR3 DNA follows: TGTGCCAGTAGTATAGGTAGCGGGACCGGGGAGCTGTTTTTT. Its protein is CASSIGSGTGELFF.

The chain recombines TRBV27 with TRBJ2-7, with TRBD2 as a possible D gene (6 bases). Per germline, CDR1 MNHEY and CDR2 SMNVEV (reference sequence). With 2 bases removed from V and 2 bases from J, the gap between germline ends came to 13 bases. This CDR3 region has 15 residues. CDR3 bases: TGTGCCAGCAGTTTAGGTGGGGGGTTACCCTACGAGCAGTACTTC. Protein product: CASSLGGGLPYEQYF.

The rearrangement uses TRBV11-2 and TRBJ2-7, with D perhaps matching TRBD2 (6 bases). Trimming stripped 5 bases from V and 2 bases from J, with 16 bases between. Germline V gene lookup returns CDR1 SGHAT and CDR2 FQNNGV. The CDR3 is made up of 15 amino acids. CDR3 sequence: CASSTPLAPTYEQYF. The CDR3, as DNA: TGTGCCAGCAGCACCCCCCTAGCGCCTACCTACGAGCAGTACTTC. The full variable domain, its missing parts supplied by reference TRBV11-2 and TRBJ2-7, is EAGVAQSPRYKIIEKRQSVAFWCNPISGHATLYWYQQILGQGPKLLIQFQNNGVVDDSQLPKDRFSAERLKGVDSTLKIQPAKLEDSAVYLCASSTPLAPTYEQYFGPGTRLTVT.

The CDR3 nucleotides read TGTGCCAGCATTAAGATGGGACAGGGCCCGGGAGGGGAGCTGTTTTTT. As protein: CASIKMGQGPGGELFF. V gene TRBV2 combines with J gene TRBJ2-2, with TRBD1 matching 9 bases. Trimming removed 7 bases from V and 8 bases from J; junction bases left unmatched: 14. The CDR3 extends over 16 amino acids. Germline V gene sequence: CDR1 SNHLY, CDR2 FYNNEI.

The J gene is TRBJ1-1, the V gene TRBV6-1; 7 bases are a match to TRBD1. Unmatched junction bases numbered 13, after V lost 5 bases and J lost 10 bases. The CDR3 length is 14 residues. In germline, CDR1 is MNHNS, CDR2 SASEGT. The CDR3: CASSFYMDRLGAFF. The DNA of the CDR3 is TGTGCCAGCAGTTTCTATATGGACAGGTTAGGAGCTTTCTTT.

The V and J genes are TRBV18 and TRBJ1-2, with 11 positions matching TRBD1. The CDR3 loop spans 19 amino acids. Looked up from germline, CDR1 is KGHSH and CDR2 is LQKENI. Unmatched junction bases numbered 18, after V lost 4 bases and J lost 5 bases. The CDR3 region is CASSQRDRGVIWYLYGYTF. The CDR3 nucleotides read TGTGCCAGCTCACAGAGGGACAGGGGGGTAATCTGGTATCTTTATGGCTACACCTTC.

The genes are TRBV7-9 and TRBJ2-7; TRBD2 aligns across 7 bases. Germline lookup yields CDR1 SEHNR and CDR2 FQNEAQ (reference sequence). Germline trimming cut 4 bases from V and 4 bases from J; bases unmatched to any gene: 13. The CDR3 length is 16 residues. The CDR3 region is CASSSTGQRDEYEQYF. For the CDR3, the DNA is TGTGCCAGCAGCTCCACCGGCCAGCGGGATGAATACGAGCAGTACTTC.

About this clone: Other DNA sequences in this sample translate to the same CDR3. This chain joins TRBV27 and TRBJ2-7; 10 bases are a match to TRBD1. Germline loops: CDR1 MNHEY, CDR2 SMNVEV (reference sequence). Unmatched junction bases numbered 1, after V lost 2 bases and J lost 3 bases. The CDR3 runs to 14 residues. The CDR3 here is CASSLGQGGYEQYF. The CDR3 DNA reads TGTGCCAGCAGTTTAGGACAGGGGGGCTACGAGCAGTACTTC.

The gene calls are TRBV9 and TRBJ2-7; D is possibly TRBD2 (5 bases). The CDR3 runs 12 residues. Trimming took 0 bases from V and 7 from J, leaving 8 bases between them. Germline loops: CDR1 SGDLS, CDR2 YYNGEE. Written as DNA, the CDR3 is TGTGCCAGCAGCGTAGCTTCGGGGGAGCAGTACTTC. Translating it yields CASSVASGEQYF.

The V call is TRBV27, the J call TRBJ2-1; 16 positions match TRBD2. CDR3 length equals 20 residues. V lost 7 bases to trimming and J lost 1 base; unmatched junction nucleotides: 13. Germline CDR1 and CDR2: MNHEY and SMNVEV (reference sequence). The CDR3 loop reads CASKPPPGLAGGWSYNEQFF. CDR3 in DNA: TGTGCCAGCAAACCCCCGCCGGGACTAGCGGGAGGGTGGTCCTACAATGAGCAGTTCTTC.

The chain employs TRBV7-2 and TRBJ1-5; D not certain. The CDR3 consists of 14 residues. Germline values: CDR1 SGHTA, CDR2 FQGNSA. V lost 0 bases and J 9 bases, leaving 12 bases between the germline ends. The CDR3: CASSLAMGSRPQHF. In DNA form, the CDR3 reads TGTGCCAGCAGCTTAGCGATGGGGAGCCGGCCCCAGCATTTT.

The V gene is TRBV7-2, the J gene TRBJ1-1; D gene ambiguous. The V gene lost 1 base and the J gene lost 7 bases, with 13 bases spanning the gap. This CDR3 has 14 residues. CDR1 is SGHTA and CDR2 is FQGNSA in the germline V gene. Here the CDR3 reads CASSLGGNAGEAFF. CDR3 bases: TGTGCCAGCAGCTTAGGAGGTAACGCCGGTGAAGCTTTCTTT.

This rearrangement joins TRBV11-2 to TRBJ2-7; the D gene is possibly TRBD2 (6 bases). The CDR3 is 16 residues long. Germline assignment: CDR1 SGHAT and CDR2 FQNNGV. Trimming left V 5 bases short and J 0 bases short, with 17 bases between. For the CDR3, the DNA is TGTGCCAGCAGCCCGGGGTTCGGGACTGGCTCCTACGAGCAGTACTTC. This gives the protein CASSPGFGTGSYEQYF.

The chain employs TRBV19 and TRBJ2-7; 8 bases align to TRBD1. With V trimmed by 3 bases and J by 6 bases, 4 bases remained unmatched. Germline V gives CDR1 LNHDA, CDR2 SQIVND (reference sequence). This CDR3 spans 13 amino acids. In nucleotides, the CDR3 is TGTGCCAGTAGTATCCAGGGGGCGAGCGAGCAGTACTTC. Protein sequence: CASSIQGASEQYF.

This chain joins TRBV27 and TRBJ1-1; D unresolved. The V and J ends lost 1 base and 0 bases respectively, with 6 bases between them. Germline V CDR1 and CDR2: MNHEY, SMNVEV (reference sequence). The CDR3 has 14 residues. The CDR3 sequence: CASSLYGVNTEAFF. CDR3 sequence (DNA): TGTGCCAGCAGTTTATACGGTGTGAACACTGAAGCTTTCTTT.

The CDR3 region has the DNA TGTGCCAGCAGTTCGCTACTTACTCCGGGTAGCGGGAATGAGCAGTTCTTC. Its protein product is CASSSLLTPGSGNEQFF. V usage is TRBV27 and J usage is TRBJ2-1; TRBD2 matches at 7 bases. Trimming removed 4 bases from V and 7 bases from J; junction bases left unmatched: 16. CDR1 and CDR2 from the germline V gene are MNHEY and SMNVEV (reference sequence). This CDR3 has 17 residues.